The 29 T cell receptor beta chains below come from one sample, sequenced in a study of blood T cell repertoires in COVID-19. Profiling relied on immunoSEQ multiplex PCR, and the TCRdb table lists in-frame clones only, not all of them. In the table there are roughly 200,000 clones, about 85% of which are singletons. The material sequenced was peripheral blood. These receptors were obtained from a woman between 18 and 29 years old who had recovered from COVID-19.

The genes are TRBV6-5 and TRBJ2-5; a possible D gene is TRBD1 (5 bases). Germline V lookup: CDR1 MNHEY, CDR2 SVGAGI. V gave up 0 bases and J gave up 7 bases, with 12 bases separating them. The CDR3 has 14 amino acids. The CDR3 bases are TGTGCCAGCAGTTACTCCGACAGCAGAGCGACCCAGTACTTC. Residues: CASSYSDSRATQYF.

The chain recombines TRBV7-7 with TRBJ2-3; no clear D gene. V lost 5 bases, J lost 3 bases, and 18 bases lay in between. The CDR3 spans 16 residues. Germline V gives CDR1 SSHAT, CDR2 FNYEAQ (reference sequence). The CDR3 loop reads CASSRLVKLPTDTQYF. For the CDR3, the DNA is TGTGCCAGCAGCCGTCTGGTGAAACTTCCGACAGATACGCAGTATTTT.

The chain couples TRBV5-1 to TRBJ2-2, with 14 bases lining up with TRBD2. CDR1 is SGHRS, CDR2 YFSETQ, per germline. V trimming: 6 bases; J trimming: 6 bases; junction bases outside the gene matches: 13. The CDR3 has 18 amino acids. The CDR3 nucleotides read TGCGCCAGCAAAGTCCCGGGACTAGCGGGAGTATCGGCCGGGGAGCTGTTTTTT. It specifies CASKVPGLAGVSAGELFF.

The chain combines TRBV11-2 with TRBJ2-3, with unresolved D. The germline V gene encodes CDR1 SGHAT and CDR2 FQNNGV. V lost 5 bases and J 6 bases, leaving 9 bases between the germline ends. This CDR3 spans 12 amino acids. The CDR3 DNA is TGTGCCAGCAGCCAAACTTTGGATACGCAGTATTTT. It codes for CASSQTLDTQYF.

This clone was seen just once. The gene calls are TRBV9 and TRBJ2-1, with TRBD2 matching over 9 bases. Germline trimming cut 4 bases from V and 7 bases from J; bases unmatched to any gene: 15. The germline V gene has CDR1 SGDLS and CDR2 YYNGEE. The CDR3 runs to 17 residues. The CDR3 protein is CASSLSSGTSMTNEQFF. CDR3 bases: TGTGCCAGCAGCCTAAGTTCTGGGACTAGCATGACGAATGAGCAGTTCTTC. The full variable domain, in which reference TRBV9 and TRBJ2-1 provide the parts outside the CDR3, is DSGVTQTPKHLITATGQRVTLRCSPRSGDLSVYWYQQSLDQGLQFLIQYYNGEERAKGNILERFSAQQFPDLHSELNLSSLELGDSALYFCASSLSSGTSMTNEQFFGPGTRLTVL.

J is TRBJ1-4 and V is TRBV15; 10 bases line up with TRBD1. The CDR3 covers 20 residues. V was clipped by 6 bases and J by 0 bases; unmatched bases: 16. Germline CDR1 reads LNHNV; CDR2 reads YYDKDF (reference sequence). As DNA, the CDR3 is TGTGCCACCAGAAATACCCGGGACAGGGGATCCCGTGCAACTAATGAAAAACTGTTTTTT. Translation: CATRNTRDRGSRATNEKLFF.

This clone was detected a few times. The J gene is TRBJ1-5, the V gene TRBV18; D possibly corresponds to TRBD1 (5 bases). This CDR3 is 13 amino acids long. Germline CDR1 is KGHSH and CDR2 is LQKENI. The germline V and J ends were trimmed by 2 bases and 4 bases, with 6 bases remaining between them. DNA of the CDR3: TGTGCCAGCTCACCAGACAGAAATCAGCCCCAGCATTTT. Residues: CASSPDRNQPQHF. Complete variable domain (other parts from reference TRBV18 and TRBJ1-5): NAGVMQNPRHLVRRRGQEARLRCSPMKGHSHVYWYRQLPEEGLKFMVYLQKENIIDESGMPKERFSAEFPKEGPSILRIQQVVRGDSAAYFCASSPDRNQPQHFGDGTRLSIL.

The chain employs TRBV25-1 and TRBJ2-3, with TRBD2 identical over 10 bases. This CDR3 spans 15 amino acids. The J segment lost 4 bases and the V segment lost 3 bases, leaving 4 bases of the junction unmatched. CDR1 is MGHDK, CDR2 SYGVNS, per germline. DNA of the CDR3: TGTGCCAGCAGTGATCAAGCGGGAGGGTCAGATACGCAGTATTTT. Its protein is CASSDQAGGSDTQYF.

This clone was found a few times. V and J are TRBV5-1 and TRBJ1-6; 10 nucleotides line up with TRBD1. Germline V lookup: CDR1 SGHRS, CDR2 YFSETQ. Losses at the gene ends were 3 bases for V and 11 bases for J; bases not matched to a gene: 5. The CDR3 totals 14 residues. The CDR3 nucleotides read TGCGCCAGCAGCTCTGGGACAGGGGTGACACCCCTCCACTTT. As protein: CASSSGTGVTPLHF.

This CDR3 reads CASSSELDKKNIQYF. CDR3 coding DNA: TGTGCCAGCAGCTCTGAACTGGACAAAAAAAACATTCAGTACTTC. The rearrangement joins TRBV7-9 to TRBJ2-4, with D perhaps TRBD1 (5 bases). CDR1 SEHNR and CDR2 FQNEAQ come from the germline V gene (reference sequence). V shed 4 bases and J shed 4 bases, with 14 bases lying between them. CDR3 length: 15 residues.

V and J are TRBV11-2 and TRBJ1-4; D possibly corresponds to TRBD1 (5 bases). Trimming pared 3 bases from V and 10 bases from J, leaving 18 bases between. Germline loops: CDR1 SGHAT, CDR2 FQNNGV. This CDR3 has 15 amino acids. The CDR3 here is CASSFSPDSRGKLFF. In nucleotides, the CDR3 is TGTGCCAGCAGCTTTAGCCCTGACAGCCGAGGAAAACTGTTTTTT.

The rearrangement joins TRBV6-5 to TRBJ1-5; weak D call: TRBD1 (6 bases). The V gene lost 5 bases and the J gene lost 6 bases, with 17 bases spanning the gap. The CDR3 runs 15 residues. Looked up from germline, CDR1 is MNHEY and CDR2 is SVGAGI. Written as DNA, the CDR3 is TGTGCCAGCAGTCCGGACATCCTAGGGGGTCAGCCCCAGCATTTT. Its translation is CASSPDILGGQPQHF.

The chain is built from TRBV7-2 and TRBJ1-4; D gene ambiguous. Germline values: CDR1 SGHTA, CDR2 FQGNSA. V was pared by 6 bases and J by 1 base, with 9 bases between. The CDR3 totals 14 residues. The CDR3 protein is CASRAQRTNEKLFF. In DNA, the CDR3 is TGTGCCAGCAGGGCACAGAGAACTAATGAAAAACTGTTTTTT.

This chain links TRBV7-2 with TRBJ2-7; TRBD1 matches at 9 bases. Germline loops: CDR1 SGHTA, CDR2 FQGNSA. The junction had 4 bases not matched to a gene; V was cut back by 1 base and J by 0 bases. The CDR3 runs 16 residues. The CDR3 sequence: CASSLEPGQGSYEQYF. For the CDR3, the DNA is TGTGCCAGCAGCTTAGAACCGGGACAGGGCTCCTACGAGCAGTACTTC.

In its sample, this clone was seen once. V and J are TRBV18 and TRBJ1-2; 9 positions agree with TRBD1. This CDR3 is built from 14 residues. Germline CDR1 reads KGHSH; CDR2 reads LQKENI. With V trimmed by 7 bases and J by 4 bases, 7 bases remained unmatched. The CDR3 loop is CASWTGVTGYGYTF. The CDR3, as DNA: TGTGCCAGCTGGACAGGGGTTACAGGCTATGGCTACACCTTC.

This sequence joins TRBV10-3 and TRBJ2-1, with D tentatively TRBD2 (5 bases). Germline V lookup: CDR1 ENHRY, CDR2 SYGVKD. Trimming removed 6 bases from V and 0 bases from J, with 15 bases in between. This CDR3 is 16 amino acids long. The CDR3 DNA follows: TGTGCCATCAGACTAGTATCCCTCTACTCCTACAATGAGCAGTTCTTC. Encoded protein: CAIRLVSLYSYNEQFF.

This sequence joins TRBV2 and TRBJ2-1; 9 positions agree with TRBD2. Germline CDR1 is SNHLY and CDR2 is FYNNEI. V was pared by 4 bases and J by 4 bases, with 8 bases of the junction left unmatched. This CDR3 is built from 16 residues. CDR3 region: CASSGQASGTYNEQFF. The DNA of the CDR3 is TGTGCCAGCAGTGGGCAGGCTAGCGGGACATACAATGAGCAGTTCTTC.

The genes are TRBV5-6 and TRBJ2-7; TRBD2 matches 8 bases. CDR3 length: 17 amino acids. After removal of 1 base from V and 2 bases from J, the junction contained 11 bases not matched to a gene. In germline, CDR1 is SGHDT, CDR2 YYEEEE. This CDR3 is CASSLYLGSGAPYEQYF. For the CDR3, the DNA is TGTGCCAGCAGCTTGTATCTTGGTAGCGGGGCGCCCTACGAGCAGTACTTC.

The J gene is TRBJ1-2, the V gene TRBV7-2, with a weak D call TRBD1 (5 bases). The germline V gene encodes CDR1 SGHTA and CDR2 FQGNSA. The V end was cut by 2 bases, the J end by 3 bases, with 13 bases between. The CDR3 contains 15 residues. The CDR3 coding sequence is TGTGCCAGCAGCTTAAAACGACAGCGCGACTATGGCTACACCTTC. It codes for CASSLKRQRDYGYTF.

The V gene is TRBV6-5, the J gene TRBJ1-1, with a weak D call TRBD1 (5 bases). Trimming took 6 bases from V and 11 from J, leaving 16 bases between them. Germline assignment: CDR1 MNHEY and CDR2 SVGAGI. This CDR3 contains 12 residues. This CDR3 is CASRPLQGGAFF. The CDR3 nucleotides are TGTGCCAGCAGGCCTCTTCAGGGAGGGGCTTTCTTT.

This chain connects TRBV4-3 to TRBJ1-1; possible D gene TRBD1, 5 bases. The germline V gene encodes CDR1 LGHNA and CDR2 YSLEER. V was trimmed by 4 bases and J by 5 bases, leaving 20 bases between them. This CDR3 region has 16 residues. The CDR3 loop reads CASSRPGQGRGTEAFF. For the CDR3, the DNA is TGCGCCAGCAGCCGCCCTGGGCAGGGAAGGGGTACTGAAGCTTTCTTT.

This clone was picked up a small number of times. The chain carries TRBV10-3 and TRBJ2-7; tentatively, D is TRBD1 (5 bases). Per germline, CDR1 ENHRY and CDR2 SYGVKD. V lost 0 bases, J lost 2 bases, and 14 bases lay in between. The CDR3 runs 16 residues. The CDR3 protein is CAISESGPRRAYEQYF. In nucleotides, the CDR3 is TGTGCCATCAGTGAGTCGGGGCCCCGAAGGGCCTACGAGCAGTACTTC.

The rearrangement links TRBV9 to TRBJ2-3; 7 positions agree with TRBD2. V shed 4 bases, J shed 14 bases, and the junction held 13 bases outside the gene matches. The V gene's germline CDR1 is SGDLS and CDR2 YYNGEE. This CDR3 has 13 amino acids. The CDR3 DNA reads TGTGCCAGCAGCCCCCCGGGGGGAGGAGTCGGGTATTTT. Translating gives CASSPPGGGVGYF.

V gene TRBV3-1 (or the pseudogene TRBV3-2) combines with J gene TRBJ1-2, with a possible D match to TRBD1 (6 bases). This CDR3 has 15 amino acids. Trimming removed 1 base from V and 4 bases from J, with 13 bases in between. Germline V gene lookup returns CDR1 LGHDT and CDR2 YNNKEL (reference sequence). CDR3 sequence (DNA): TGTGCCAGCAGCCAAGCTAACAGGGCGATCTATGGCTACACCTTC. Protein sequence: CASSQANRAIYGYTF.

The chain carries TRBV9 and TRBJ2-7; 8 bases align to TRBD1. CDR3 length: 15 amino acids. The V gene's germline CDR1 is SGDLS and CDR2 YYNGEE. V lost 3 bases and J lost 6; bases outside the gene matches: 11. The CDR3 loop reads CASSARGQASGEQYF. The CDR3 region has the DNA TGTGCCAGCAGCGCCAGGGGGCAGGCTTCGGGCGAGCAGTACTTC.

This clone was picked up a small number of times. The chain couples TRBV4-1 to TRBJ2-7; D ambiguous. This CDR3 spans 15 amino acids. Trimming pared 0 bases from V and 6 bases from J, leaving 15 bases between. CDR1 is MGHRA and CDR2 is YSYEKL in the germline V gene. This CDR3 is CASSQDFPHSTEQYF. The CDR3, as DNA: TGCGCCAGCAGCCAAGACTTCCCCCACTCTACCGAGCAGTACTTC.

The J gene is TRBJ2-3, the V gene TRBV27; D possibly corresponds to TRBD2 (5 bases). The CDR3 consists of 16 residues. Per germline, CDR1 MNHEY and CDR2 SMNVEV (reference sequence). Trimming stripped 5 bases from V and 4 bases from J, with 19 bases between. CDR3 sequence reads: CASSPLDWTAADTQYF. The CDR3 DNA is TGTGCCAGCAGTCCCTTGGACTGGACTGCTGCAGATACGCAGTATTTT.

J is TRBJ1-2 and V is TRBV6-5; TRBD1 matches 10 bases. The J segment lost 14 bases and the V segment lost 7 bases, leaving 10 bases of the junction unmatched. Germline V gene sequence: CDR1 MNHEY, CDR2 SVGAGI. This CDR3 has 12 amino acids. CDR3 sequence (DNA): TGTGCCAGCACCTCCGAGACAGGGGGCGTGACCTTC. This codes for CASTSETGGVTF.

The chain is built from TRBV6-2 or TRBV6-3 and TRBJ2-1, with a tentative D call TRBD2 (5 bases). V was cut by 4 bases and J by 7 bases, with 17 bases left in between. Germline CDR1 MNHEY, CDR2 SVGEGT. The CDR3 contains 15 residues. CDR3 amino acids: CASSSISTSGNEQFF. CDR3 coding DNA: TGTGCCAGCAGTTCTATTTCCACTAGTGGGAATGAGCAGTTCTTC.